This T cell receptor (beta chain) was sequenced in a study of shared clonotypes between healthy human individuals. As for the study in general: The study used three CD4 naive, three CD4 memory, two CD8 naive and one CD8 memory plate per donor.

There are 16 residues in the CDR3. V lost 6 bases, J lost 0 bases, and 16 bases lay in between. CDR1 and CDR2 (germline): SGHNT, YYREEE (reference sequence). Sequencing was performed with immunoSEQ multiplex PCR; in TCRdb, only in-frame clones are kept and a portion is missing. The table shows roughly 300,000 clones, with roughly 80% occurring only once. The TCR sequence derives from a man younger than 45 in good health. This sequence joins TRBV5-4 and TRBJ1-3; maybe TRBD1 (5 bases). Sequencing input: memory CD4+ T cells sorted from blood. Stated subset: CD45RA-negative fraction. The CDR3 DNA reads as TGTGCCAGCACCCGGGGGGGAGTACCCTCTGGAAACACCATATATTTT. Its translation is CASTRGGVPSGNTIYF.